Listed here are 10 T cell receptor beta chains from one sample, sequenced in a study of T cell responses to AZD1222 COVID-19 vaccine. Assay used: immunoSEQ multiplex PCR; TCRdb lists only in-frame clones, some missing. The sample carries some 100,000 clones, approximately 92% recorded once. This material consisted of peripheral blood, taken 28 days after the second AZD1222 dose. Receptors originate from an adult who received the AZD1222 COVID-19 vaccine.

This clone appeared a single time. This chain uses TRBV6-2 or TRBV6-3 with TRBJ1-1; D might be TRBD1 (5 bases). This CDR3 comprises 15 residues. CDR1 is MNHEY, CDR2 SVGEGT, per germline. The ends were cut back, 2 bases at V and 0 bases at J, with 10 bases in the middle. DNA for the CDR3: TGTGCCAGCAGTTACAGGACATTTTTGAACACTGAAGCTTTCTTT. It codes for CASSYRTFLNTEAFF.

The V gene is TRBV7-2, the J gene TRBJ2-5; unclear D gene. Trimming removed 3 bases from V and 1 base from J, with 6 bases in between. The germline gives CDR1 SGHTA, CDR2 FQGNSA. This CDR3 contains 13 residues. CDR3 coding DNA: TGTGCCAGCAGCTTGGGGATCCAAGAGACCCAGTACTTC. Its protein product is CASSLGIQETQYF. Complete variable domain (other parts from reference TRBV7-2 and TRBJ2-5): GAGVSQSPSNKVTEKGKDVELRCDPISGHTALYWYRQSLGQGLEFLIYFQGNSAPDKSGLPSDRFSAERTGGSVSTLTIQRTQQEDSAVYLCASSLGIQETQYFGPGTRLLVL.

The CDR3 sequence: CASSQARLASGSSSYNEQFF. CDR3 DNA sequence: TGTGCCAGCAGCCAGGCCCGGTTGGCTAGCGGGAGTAGCTCCTACAATGAGCAGTTCTTC. The chain carries TRBV3-1 (or the pseudogene TRBV3-2) and TRBJ2-1, with 10 bases fitting TRBD2. The germline CDR1 and CDR2 sequences are LGHDT and YNNKEL (reference sequence). V was clipped by 3 bases and J by 0 bases; unmatched bases: 14. The CDR3 loop spans 20 amino acids.

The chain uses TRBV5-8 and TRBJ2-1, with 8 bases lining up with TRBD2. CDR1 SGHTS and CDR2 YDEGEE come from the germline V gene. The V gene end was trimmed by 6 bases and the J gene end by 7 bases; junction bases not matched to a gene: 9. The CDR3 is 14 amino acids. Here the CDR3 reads CASTLTGGRNEQFF. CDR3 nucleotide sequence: TGTGCCAGCACCCTAACGGGGGGGCGGAATGAGCAGTTCTTC.

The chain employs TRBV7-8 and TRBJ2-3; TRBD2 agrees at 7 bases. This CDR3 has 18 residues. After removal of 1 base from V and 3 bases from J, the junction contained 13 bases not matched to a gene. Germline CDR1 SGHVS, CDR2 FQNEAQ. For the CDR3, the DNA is TGTGCCAGCAGCTTAGGAGGCTATAGCGGGTTGTGGACAGATACGCAGTATTTT. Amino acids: CASSLGGYSGLWTDTQYF.

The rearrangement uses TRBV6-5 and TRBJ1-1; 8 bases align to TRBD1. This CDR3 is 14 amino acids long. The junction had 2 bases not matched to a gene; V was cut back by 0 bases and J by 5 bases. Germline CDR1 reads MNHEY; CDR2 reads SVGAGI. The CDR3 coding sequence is TGTGCCAGCAGTTACTCACAGGGGGAGACTGAAGCTTTCTTT. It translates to CASSYSQGETEAFF.

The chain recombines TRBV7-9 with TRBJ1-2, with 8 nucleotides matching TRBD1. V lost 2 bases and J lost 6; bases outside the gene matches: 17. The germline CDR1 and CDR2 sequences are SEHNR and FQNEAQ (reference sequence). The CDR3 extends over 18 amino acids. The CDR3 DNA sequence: TGTGCCAGCAGCTTAAGTCAGTCCGCTGGCAGGGGGCGAGATGGCTACACCTTC. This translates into CASSLSQSAGRGRDGYTF.

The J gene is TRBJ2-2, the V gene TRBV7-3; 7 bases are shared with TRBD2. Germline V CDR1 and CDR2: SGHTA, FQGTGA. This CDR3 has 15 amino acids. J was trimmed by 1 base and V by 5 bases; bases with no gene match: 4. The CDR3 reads CASSPQRENTGELFF. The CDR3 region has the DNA TGTGCCAGCAGCCCTCAGCGGGAGAACACCGGGGAGCTGTTTTTT.

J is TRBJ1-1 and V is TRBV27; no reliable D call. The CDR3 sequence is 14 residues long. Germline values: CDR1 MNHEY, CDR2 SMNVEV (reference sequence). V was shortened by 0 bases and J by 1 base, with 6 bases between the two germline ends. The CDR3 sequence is CASSLSRKNTEAFF. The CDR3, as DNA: TGTGCCAGCAGTTTATCGAGGAAGAACACTGAAGCTTTCTTT.

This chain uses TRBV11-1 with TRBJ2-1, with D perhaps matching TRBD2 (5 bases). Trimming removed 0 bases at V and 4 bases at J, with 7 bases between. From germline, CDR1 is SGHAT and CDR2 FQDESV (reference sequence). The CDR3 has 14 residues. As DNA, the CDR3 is TGTGCCAGCAGCTTAGCGGGGAGATACAATGAGCAGTTCTTC. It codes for CASSLAGRYNEQFF.